These 23 T cell receptor beta chains were all obtained from the same sample, sequenced in a study of PD-1 blockade in classical Hodgkin lymphoma. Libraries were prepared by immunoSEQ multiplex PCR; TCRdb keeps only in-frame clonotypes and omits some of them. The sample consists of some 24,000 clones, 60% to 80% of them appearing once. The patients all showed relapse after autologous stem cell transplantation, while their brentuximab vedotin exposure varied. This material consisted of peripheral blood mononuclear cells (PBMCs), taken at baseline. These receptors all stem from a human donor with classical Hodgkin lymphoma.

This chain links TRBV7-9 with TRBJ2-1, with 8 bases identical to TRBD1. With 4 bases clipped from V and 6 bases from J, the junction kept 5 bases outside the gene matches. Germline CDR1 reads SEHNR; CDR2 reads FQNEAQ (reference sequence). This CDR3 contains 14 residues. Written as DNA, the CDR3 is TGTGCCAGCAGCTCGGACAGGGCTGGCAATGAGCAGTTCTTC. It translates to CASSSDRAGNEQFF.

The chain combines TRBV29-1 with TRBJ2-5, with TRBD2 matching over 13 bases. This CDR3 is 15 amino acids long. Germline loops: CDR1 SQVTM, CDR2 ANQGSEA. Trimming at V came to 4 bases and at J to 5 bases, leaving 7 bases not matched to a gene. For the CDR3, the DNA is TGCAGCGTTGCCGGACTAGCGGGGGAGTGGGAGACCCAGTACTTC. It yields the protein CSVAGLAGEWETQYF.

This sequence joins TRBV11-2 and TRBJ1-3, with D hard to call. CDR1 and CDR2 from the germline V gene are SGHAT and FQNNGV. Trimming pared 4 bases from V and 0 bases from J, leaving 7 bases between. The CDR3 totals 14 residues. Here the CDR3 DNA reads TGTGCCAGCAGCTCCGGTGTCTCTGGAAACACCATATATTTT. This encodes CASSSGVSGNTIYF.

This clone occurred once. The chain links TRBV2 to TRBJ2-3, with 9 bases lining up with TRBD1. Germline CDR1 reads SNHLY; CDR2 reads FYNNEI. The V segment lost 8 bases and the J segment 0 bases; nucleotides outside the gene matches: 6. The CDR3 length is 15 residues. CDR3 bases: TGTGCCAGCTCGATCGGACAGGGGAGCACAGATACGCAGTATTTT. The encoded protein is CASSIGQGSTDTQYF.

The genes are TRBV10-3 and TRBJ1-4; D not certain. The germline CDR1 and CDR2 sequences are ENHRY and SYGVKD. There are 13 residues in the CDR3. V shed 8 bases and J shed 7 bases, with 14 bases lying between them. The CDR3: CAIRSGDGEKLFF. The CDR3 DNA is TGTGCCATCCGGTCGGGAGACGGTGAAAAACTGTTTTTT.

Notes on this clone: The junction departs from germline at one end; a sequencing error may be responsible. V usage is TRBV4-2 and J usage is TRBJ1-6; perhaps TRBD1 as D (5 bases). The CDR3 spans 19 residues. Germline assignment: CDR1 LGHNA and CDR2 YNFKEQ. The CDR3 DNA reads as TGTGTCAGCAGCCAAGAGCTGGCAGGGCCGAGCTCCTATAATTCACCCCTCCACTTT. This translates into CVSSQELAGPSSYNSPLHF.

The V and J genes are TRBV21-1 and TRBJ2-1; the D call TRBD2 from the table was never checked on the DNA. TRBV21-1 is a listed pseudogene. This CDR3 has 16 amino acids. CDR3 in DNA: TGTGCCAGCAGCAAAGACCGGACGGGGGATGGGAATGAGCAGTTCTTC. This codes for CASSKDRTGDGNEQFF.

This clone was picked up a small number of times. The V and J genes are TRBV9 and TRBJ1-3; no firm D call. The V gene lost 4 bases and the J gene lost 7 bases, with 18 bases spanning the gap. Germline CDR1 SGDLS, CDR2 YYNGEE. The CDR3 runs 15 residues. In DNA form, the CDR3 reads TGTGCCAGCAGCCCCCGCACCGAGGGCGGCAACACCATATATTTT. This gives the protein CASSPRTEGGNTIYF.

This clone was detected only a few times. This chain connects TRBV30 to TRBJ1-6, with D uncertain. Trimming removed 4 bases from V and 0 bases from J, with 7 bases in between. Germline CDR1 GTSNPN, CDR2 SVGIG (reference sequence). This CDR3 is built from 14 residues. The CDR3 DNA reads as TGTGCCTGGACACCGAGCTCCTATAATTCACCCCTCCACTTT. It is translated as CAWTPSSYNSPLHF.

This rearrangement joins TRBV7-2 to TRBJ1-1; D unclear. The CDR3 length is 14 residues. The germline V gene encodes CDR1 SGHTA and CDR2 FQGNSA. V dropped 7 bases and J dropped 0 bases, with 12 bases sitting between them. The CDR3 is CASKRHTLNTEAFF. In DNA form, the CDR3 reads TGTGCCAGCAAGAGGCACACCTTGAACACTGAAGCTTTCTTT.

The chain couples TRBV6-5 to TRBJ2-6; D is perhaps TRBD2 (6 bases). V was trimmed by 2 bases and J by 9 bases, leaving 11 bases between them. The CDR3 runs to 14 residues. Germline V CDR1 and CDR2: MNHEY, SVGAGI. Here the CDR3 DNA reads TGTGCCAGCAGTTACGATAGGGAGGTCAACGTCCTGACTTTC. Translated, it gives CASSYDREVNVLTF.

The chain recombines TRBV10-3 with TRBJ1-1; D unclear. V was clipped by 3 bases and J by 0 bases, with 14 bases between them. CDR3 length equals 16 residues. Germline V gene sequence: CDR1 ENHRY, CDR2 SYGVKD. Written as DNA, the CDR3 is TGTGCCATCAGTGAAGTAACAACAGTCATGAACACTGAAGCTTTCTTT. Residues: CAISEVTTVMNTEAFF.

This clone was counted a single time. The CDR3, as DNA: TGCGCCAGCAGCTTCCAGGGGGGCGCGACGAAGGGCTACACCTTC. Translation gives CASSFQGGATKGYTF. The chain is built from TRBV5-1 and TRBJ1-2; the match to TRBD1 covers 7 bases. The CDR3 runs 15 residues. V was clipped by 2 bases and J by 8 bases; unmatched bases: 12. Germline CDR1 is SGHRS and CDR2 is YFSETQ.

V is TRBV11-1 and J is TRBJ2-7; 7 bases agree with TRBD1. The junction had 4 bases not matched to a gene; V was cut back by 2 bases and J by 3 bases. Germline CDR1 reads SGHAT; CDR2 reads FQDESV (reference sequence). There are 14 residues in the CDR3. CDR3 nucleotide sequence: TGTGCCAGCAGCTTATCTACAGGGGACTACGAGCAGTACTTC. Amino acids: CASSLSTGDYEQYF.

This CDR3 reads CASSFGGSSYEQYF. CDR3 bases: TGTGCCAGCAGCTTCGGGGGAAGCTCCTACGAGCAGTACTTC. The chain recombines TRBV7-8 with TRBJ2-7, with D tentatively TRBD2 (6 bases). From germline, CDR1 is SGHVS and CDR2 FQNEAQ. V gave up 3 bases and J gave up 0 bases, with 9 bases separating them. CDR3 length equals 14 residues.

The CDR3 sequence is CASSLAARSYEQYF. DNA of the CDR3: TGTGCCAGCAGCTTAGCGGCCAGATCCTACGAGCAGTACTTC. This chain links TRBV7-9 with TRBJ2-7; D not certain. The CDR3 has 14 residues. V gave up 0 bases and J gave up 1 base, with 7 bases separating them. Germline-derived CDR1 and CDR2 are SEHNR and FQNEAQ (reference sequence). Drawing the rest from reference TRBV7-9 and TRBJ2-7, the complete variable domain is DTGVSQNPRHKITKRGQNVTFRCDPISEHNRLYWYRQTLGQGPEFLTYFQNEAQLEKSRLLSDRFSAERPKGSFSTLEIQRTEQGDSAMYLCASSLAARSYEQYFGPGTRLTVT.

This clone was counted between two and nine times. V and J are TRBV11-2 and TRBJ1-1, with D hard to call. V shed 5 bases and J shed 8 bases, with 18 bases lying between them. Germline CDR1 is SGHAT and CDR2 is FQNNGV. This CDR3 contains 14 residues. The CDR3 DNA reads as TGTGCCAGCAGCCATCTCGGGCCTTTAGTCGAAGCTTTCTTT. Protein: CASSHLGPLVEAFF.

The CDR3 sequence is CASSIGQGASGNTIYF. CDR3 DNA: TGTGCCAGCAGCATCGGACAGGGGGCCTCTGGAAACACCATATATTTT. The chain couples TRBV7-9 to TRBJ1-3; 11 bases agree with TRBD1. This CDR3 region has 16 residues. With V trimmed by 5 bases and J by 0 bases, 3 bases remained unmatched. CDR1 SEHNR and CDR2 FQNEAQ come from the germline V gene (reference sequence).

The chain has TRBV7-8 and TRBJ1-2; TRBD1 is a possible D gene (5 bases). There are 13 residues in the CDR3. Looked up from germline, CDR1 is SGHVS and CDR2 is FQNEAQ. V dropped 5 bases and J dropped 10 bases, with 17 bases sitting between them. The CDR3 is CASSEWRDPLYTF. The CDR3 bases are TGTGCCAGCAGCGAATGGAGGGACCCTCTCTACACCTTC.

The chain employs TRBV9 and TRBJ1-5; unclear D gene. Trimming shortened V by 4 bases and J by 3 bases, and 17 bases separated the two germline ends. The CDR3 consists of 16 residues. CDR1 is SGDLS and CDR2 is YYNGEE in the germline V gene. This CDR3 reads CASSPYDTDHNQPQHF. The CDR3, as DNA: TGTGCCAGCAGCCCCTATGACACCGATCACAATCAGCCCCAGCATTTT.

This sequence joins TRBV27 and TRBJ1-5; no firm D call. This CDR3 comprises 15 residues. The germline gives CDR1 MNHEY, CDR2 SMNVEV (reference sequence). The V and J ends lost 6 bases and 3 bases respectively, with 15 bases between them. DNA for the CDR3: TGTGCCAGCAGGCAGTTCTCGGCAGCCAATCAGCCCCAGCATTTT. It specifies CASRQFSAANQPQHF.

The chain links TRBV19 to TRBJ1-2; tentative D call: TRBD1 (6 bases). With 6 bases removed from V and 4 bases from J, the gap between germline ends came to 18 bases. CDR1 and CDR2 from the germline V gene are LNHDA and SQIVND (reference sequence). This CDR3 has 15 residues. The CDR3 reads CASSIKRGSLYGYTF. The CDR3 region has the DNA TGTGCCAGTAGCATCAAAAGGGGGAGTCTCTATGGCTACACCTTC.

The chain uses TRBV5-4 and TRBJ2-7, with 15 positions matching TRBD2. Germline-derived CDR1 and CDR2 are SGHNT and YYREEE (reference sequence). V was clipped by 4 bases and J by 2 bases; unmatched bases: 7. The CDR3 is 17 amino acids. The CDR3 DNA sequence: TGTGCCAGCAGCGCCGGGACTAGCGGGGGGCCGCCCTACGAGCAGTACTTC. This translates into CASSAGTSGGPPYEQYF.